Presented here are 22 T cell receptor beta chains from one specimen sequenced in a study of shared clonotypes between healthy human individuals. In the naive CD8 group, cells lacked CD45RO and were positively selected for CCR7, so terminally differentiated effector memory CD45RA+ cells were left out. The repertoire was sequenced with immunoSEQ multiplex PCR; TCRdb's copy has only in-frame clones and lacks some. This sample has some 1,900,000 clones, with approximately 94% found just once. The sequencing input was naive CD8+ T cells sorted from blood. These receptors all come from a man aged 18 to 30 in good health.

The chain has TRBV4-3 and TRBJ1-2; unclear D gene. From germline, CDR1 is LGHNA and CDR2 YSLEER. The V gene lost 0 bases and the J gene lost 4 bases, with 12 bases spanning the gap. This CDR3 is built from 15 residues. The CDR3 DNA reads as TGCGCCAGCAGCCAAGAGGTGTTAAGTAGCTATGGCTACACCTTC. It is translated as CASSQEVLSSYGYTF.

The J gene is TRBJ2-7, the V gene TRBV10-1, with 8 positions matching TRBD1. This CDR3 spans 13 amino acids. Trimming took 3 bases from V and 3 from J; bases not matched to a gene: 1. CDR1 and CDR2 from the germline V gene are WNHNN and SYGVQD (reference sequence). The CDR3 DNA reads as TGCGCCAGCAGTGATGGACAGGGCTACGAGCAGTACTTC. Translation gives CASSDGQGYEQYF.

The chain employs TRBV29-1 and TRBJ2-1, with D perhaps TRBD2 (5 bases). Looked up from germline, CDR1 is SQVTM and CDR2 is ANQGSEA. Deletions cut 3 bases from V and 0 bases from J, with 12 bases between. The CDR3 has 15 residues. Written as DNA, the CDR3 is TGCAGCGTTGACCCGAGGGTAGGCTCCTACAATGAGCAGTTCTTC. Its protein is CSVDPRVGSYNEQFF.

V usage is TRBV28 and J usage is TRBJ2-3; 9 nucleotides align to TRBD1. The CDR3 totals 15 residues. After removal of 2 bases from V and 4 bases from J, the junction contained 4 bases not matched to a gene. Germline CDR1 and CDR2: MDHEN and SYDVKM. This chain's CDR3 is CASSLGTGSPDTQYF. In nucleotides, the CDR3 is TGTGCCAGCAGTTTAGGGACAGGGAGCCCAGATACGCAGTATTTT.

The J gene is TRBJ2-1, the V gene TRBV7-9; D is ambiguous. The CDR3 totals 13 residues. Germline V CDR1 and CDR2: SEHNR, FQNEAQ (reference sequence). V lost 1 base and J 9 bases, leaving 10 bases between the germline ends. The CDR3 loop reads CASSLVSSIEQFF. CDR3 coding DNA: TGTGCCAGCAGCTTAGTTAGTTCGATTGAGCAGTTCTTC. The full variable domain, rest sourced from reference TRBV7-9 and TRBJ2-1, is DTGVSQNPRHKITKRGQNVTFRCDPISEHNRLYWYRQTLGQGPEFLTYFQNEAQLEKSRLLSDRFSAERPKGSFSTLEIQRTEQGDSAMYLCASSLVSSIEQFFGPGTRLTVL.

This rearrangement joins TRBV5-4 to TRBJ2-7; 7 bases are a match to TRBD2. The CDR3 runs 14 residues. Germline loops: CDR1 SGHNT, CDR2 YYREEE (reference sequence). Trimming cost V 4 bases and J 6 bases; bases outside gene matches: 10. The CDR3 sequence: CASSDRLAGGEQYF. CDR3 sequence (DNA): TGTGCCAGCAGCGACAGACTAGCCGGAGGCGAGCAGTACTTC.

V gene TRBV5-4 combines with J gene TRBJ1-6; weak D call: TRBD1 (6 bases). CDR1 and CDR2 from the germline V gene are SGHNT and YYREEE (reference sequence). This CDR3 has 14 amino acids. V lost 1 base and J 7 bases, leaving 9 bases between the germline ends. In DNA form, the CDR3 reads TGTGCCAGCAGCTTGTCTACAGGGAATTCACCCCTCCACTTT. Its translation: CASSLSTGNSPLHF.

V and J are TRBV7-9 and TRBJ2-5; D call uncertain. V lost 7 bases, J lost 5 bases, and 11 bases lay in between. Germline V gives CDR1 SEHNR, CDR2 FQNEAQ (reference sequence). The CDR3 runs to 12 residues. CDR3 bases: TGTGCCAGCACCCCCGTAGGGGAGACCCAGTACTTC. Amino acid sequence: CASTPVGETQYF.

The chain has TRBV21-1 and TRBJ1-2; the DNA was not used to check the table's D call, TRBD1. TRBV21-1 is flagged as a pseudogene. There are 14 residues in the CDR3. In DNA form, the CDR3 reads TGTGCCAGCAGCAAAGCGGTCACAGGGAGTTGCTACACCTTC. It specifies CASSKAVTGSCYTF.

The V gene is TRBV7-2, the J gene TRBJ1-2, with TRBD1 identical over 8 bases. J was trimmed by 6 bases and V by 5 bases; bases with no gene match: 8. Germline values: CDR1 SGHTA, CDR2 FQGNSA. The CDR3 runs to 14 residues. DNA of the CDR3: TGTGCCAGCAGCAGAGGACAGGGCAGGGATGGCTACACCTTC. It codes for CASSRGQGRDGYTF.

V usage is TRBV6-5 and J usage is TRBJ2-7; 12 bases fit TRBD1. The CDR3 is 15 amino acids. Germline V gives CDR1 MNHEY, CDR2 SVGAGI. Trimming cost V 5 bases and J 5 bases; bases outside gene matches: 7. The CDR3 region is CASSVQGTGGDEQYF. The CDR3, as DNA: TGTGCCAGCAGTGTTCAAGGGACAGGGGGCGACGAGCAGTACTTC.

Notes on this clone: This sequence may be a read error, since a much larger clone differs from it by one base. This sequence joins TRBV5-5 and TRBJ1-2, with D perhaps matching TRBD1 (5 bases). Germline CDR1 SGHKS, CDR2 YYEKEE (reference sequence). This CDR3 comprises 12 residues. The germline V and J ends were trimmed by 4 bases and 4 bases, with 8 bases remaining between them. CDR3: CASSPDSYGYTF. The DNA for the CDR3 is TGTGCCAGCAGCCCAGACAGCTATGGCTACACCTTC.

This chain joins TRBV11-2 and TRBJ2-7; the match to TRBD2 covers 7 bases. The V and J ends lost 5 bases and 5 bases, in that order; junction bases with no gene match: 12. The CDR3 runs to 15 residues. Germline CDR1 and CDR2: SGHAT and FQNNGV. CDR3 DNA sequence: TGTGCCAGCAGCCTACCGGGTGGCGGGAGTAACGAGCAGTACTTC. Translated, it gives CASSLPGGGSNEQYF.

The CDR3 coding sequence is TGTGCCAGCAGCTTCGGGACGGATACCTACGAGCAGTACTTC. Protein sequence: CASSFGTDTYEQYF. This chain links TRBV7-9 with TRBJ2-7; the D call may be TRBD1 or TRBD2 (5 bases each). Between the trimmed V and J ends, which lost 3 bases and 2 bases, there was a span of 11 bases. The CDR3 has 14 residues. Germline V gene lookup returns CDR1 SEHNR and CDR2 FQNEAQ (reference sequence).

The CDR3 sequence: CASGQSTAGYGYTF. DNA of the CDR3: TGTGCCAGCGGCCAATCGACAGCGGGCTATGGCTACACCTTC. This chain links TRBV27 with TRBJ1-2, with D possibly matching TRBD1 (5 bases). CDR3 size: 14 residues. V was clipped by 8 bases and J by 4 bases, with 17 bases between them. Germline V gene lookup returns CDR1 MNHEY and CDR2 SMNVEV (reference sequence).

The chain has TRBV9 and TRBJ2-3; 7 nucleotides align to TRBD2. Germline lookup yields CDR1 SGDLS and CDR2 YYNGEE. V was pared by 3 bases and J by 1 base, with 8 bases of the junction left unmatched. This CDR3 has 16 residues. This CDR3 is CASSDPPTSGTDTQYF. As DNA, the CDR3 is TGTGCCAGCAGCGACCCCCCCACTAGCGGCACAGATACGCAGTATTTT.

CDR3 nucleotide sequence: TGTGCCAGCATGGGCGGGAGCTCCTACGAGCAGTACTTC. Its translation: CASMGGSSYEQYF. The J gene is TRBJ2-7, the V gene TRBV6-6, with 7 bases identical to TRBD2. The CDR3 is made up of 13 amino acids. Germline V gene lookup returns CDR1 MNHNY and CDR2 SVGAGI (reference sequence). J lost 0 bases, V lost 7 bases, and 3 bases had no gene match.

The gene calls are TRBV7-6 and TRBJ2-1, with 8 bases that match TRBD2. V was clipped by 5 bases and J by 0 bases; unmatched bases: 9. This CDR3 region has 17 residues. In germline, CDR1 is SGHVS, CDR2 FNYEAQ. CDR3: CASSEELAASSYNEQFF. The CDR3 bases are TGTGCCAGCAGCGAAGAACTAGCGGCCAGCTCCTACAATGAGCAGTTCTTC.

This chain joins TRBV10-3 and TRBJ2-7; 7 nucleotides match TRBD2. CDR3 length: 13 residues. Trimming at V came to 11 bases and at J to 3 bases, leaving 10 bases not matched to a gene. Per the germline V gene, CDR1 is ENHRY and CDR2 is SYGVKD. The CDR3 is CASRSGEHYEQYF. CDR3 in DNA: TGTGCCTCCCGAAGCGGGGAGCACTACGAGCAGTACTTC.

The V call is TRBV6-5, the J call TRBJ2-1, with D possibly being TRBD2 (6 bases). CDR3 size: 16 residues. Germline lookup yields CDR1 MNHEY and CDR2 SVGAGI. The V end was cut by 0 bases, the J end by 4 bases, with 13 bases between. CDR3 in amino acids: CASSYSIGREYNEQFF. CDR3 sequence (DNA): TGTGCCAGCAGTTACTCGATAGGCCGGGAGTACAATGAGCAGTTCTTC.

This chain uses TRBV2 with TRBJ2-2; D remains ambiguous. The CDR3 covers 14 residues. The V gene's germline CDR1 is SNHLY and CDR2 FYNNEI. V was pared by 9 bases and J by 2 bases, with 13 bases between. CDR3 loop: CASSGSENTGELFF. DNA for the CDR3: TGTGCCAGTTCTGGATCCGAAAACACCGGGGAGCTGTTTTTT.

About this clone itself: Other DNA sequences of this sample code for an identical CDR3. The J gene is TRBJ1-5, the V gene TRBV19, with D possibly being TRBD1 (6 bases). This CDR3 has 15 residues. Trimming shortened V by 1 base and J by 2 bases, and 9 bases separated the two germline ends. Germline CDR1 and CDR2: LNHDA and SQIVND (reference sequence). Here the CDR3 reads CASSIVPGGNQPQHF. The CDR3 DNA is TGTGCCAGTAGTATAGTTCCAGGGGGCAATCAGCCCCAGCATTTT.